A single sample is the source of the 30 T cell receptor beta chains below, sequenced in a study of memory CD4+ T cells and cytomegalovirus serostatus. Single viable CD3+CD4+CD8-CD45RO+ cells were sorted as the memory CD4+ T cells. TCRdb's table, derived via immunoSEQ multiplex PCR, lists solely in-frame clones and lacks some. The sample holds 70,000 to 90,000 clones, approximately 78% seen once. The specimen sequenced was memory CD4+ T cells from blood. These receptors were obtained from an adult in good health and CMV-seropositive.

In nucleotides, the CDR3 is TGTGCCAGCAGTACACAGGGCCCTCGCACAGATACGCAGTATTTT. Translation gives CASSTQGPRTDTQYF. The rearrangement joins TRBV28 to TRBJ2-3; D possibly corresponds to TRBD1 (6 bases). Germline CDR1 MDHEN, CDR2 SYDVKM. V was clipped by 5 bases and J by 1 base, with 13 bases between them. The CDR3 totals 15 residues. Based on the CDR3 plus reference TRBV28 and TRBJ2-3, the full variable domain is DVKVTQSSRYLVKRTGEKVFLECVQDMDHENMFWYRQDPGLGLRLIYFSYDVKMKEKGDIPEGYSVSREKKERFSLILESASTNQTSMYLCASSTQGPRTDTQYFGPGTRLTVL.

The chain combines TRBV4-1 with TRBJ1-5, with D uncertain. V lost 0 bases, J lost 3 bases, and 9 bases lay in between. Germline V gene data show CDR1 as MGHRA and CDR2 as YSYEKL. The CDR3 runs 15 residues. Here the CDR3 DNA reads TGCGCCAGCAGCCAAGATTGGGCTACCAATCAGCCCCAGCATTTT. The encoded protein is CASSQDWATNQPQHF.

This chain joins TRBV7-6 and TRBJ2-5; D not resolved. V was pared by 5 bases and J by 5 bases, with 12 bases between. The V gene's germline CDR1 is SGHVS and CDR2 FNYEAQ. The CDR3 is 13 residues long. CDR3 DNA: TGTGCCAGCAGCCCCGCTACGTTGGAGACCCAGTACTTC. Encoded protein: CASSPATLETQYF.

The rearrangement joins TRBV4-3 to TRBJ1-4; TRBD1 matches 9 bases. Germline V gives CDR1 LGHNA, CDR2 YSLEER. The V gene end was trimmed by 4 bases and the J gene end by 5 bases; junction bases not matched to a gene: 11. The CDR3 runs 17 residues. The DNA of the CDR3 is TGCGCCAGCAGCCGCCAGATATTACAGGGGGCGAATGAAAAACTGTTTTTT. It yields the protein CASSRQILQGANEKLFF.

The chain carries TRBV11-2 and TRBJ2-5; D remains unclear. Per the germline V gene, CDR1 is SGHAT and CDR2 is FQNNGV. The CDR3 loop spans 12 amino acids. Trimming took off 2 bases at V and 4 bases at J, with 5 bases between the two ends. In DNA, the CDR3 is TGTGCCAGCAGCTTAATGAGAGAGACCCAGTACTTC. Residues: CASSLMRETQYF.

This chain uses TRBV9 with TRBJ2-5; 11 nucleotides align to TRBD2. V lost 0 bases, J lost 5 bases, and 6 bases stayed unmatched. This CDR3 is built from 16 residues. Per the germline V gene, CDR1 is SGDLS and CDR2 is YYNGEE. The CDR3 sequence is CASSVGSGRAGETQYF. In DNA form, the CDR3 reads TGTGCCAGCAGCGTAGGTAGCGGGAGGGCCGGGGAGACCCAGTACTTC.

This rearrangement joins TRBV27 to TRBJ1-2, with TRBD1 matching over 7 bases. J was trimmed by 4 bases and V by 6 bases; bases with no gene match: 8. This CDR3 comprises 14 residues. Germline CDR1 reads MNHEY; CDR2 reads SMNVEV (reference sequence). CDR3 in amino acids: CASSRDSQAYGYTF. The CDR3 DNA reads TGTGCCAGCAGCCGGGACAGTCAGGCCTATGGCTACACCTTC.

The chain recombines TRBV5-1 with TRBJ2-1; TRBD2 matches 8 bases. In germline, CDR1 is SGHRS, CDR2 YFSETQ. The V gene end was trimmed by 3 bases and the J gene end by 5 bases; junction bases not matched to a gene: 4. The CDR3 has 14 residues. CDR3 in DNA: TGCGCCAGCAGCTGGGCGGGAGGAGACAATGAGCAGTTCTTC. Its translation is CASSWAGGDNEQFF.

The CDR3 loop reads CASSLPQGYGYTF. The CDR3 DNA sequence: TGTGCCAGCAGCTTGCCCCAGGGCTATGGCTACACCTTC. The chain joins TRBV5-4 to TRBJ1-2, with TRBD1 as a possible D gene (5 bases). CDR1 and CDR2 from the germline V gene are SGHNT and YYREEE (reference sequence). The CDR3 is 13 residues long. Trimming shortened V by 1 base and J by 4 bases, and 8 bases separated the two germline ends.

This clone was detected a few times. J is TRBJ2-1 and V is TRBV29-1; D gene unclear. Germline-derived CDR1 and CDR2 are SQVTM and ANQGSEA. The CDR3 totals 12 residues. Between the trimmed V and J ends, which lost 7 bases and 5 bases, there was a span of 12 bases. In DNA form, the CDR3 reads TGCAGCGGATTCGGTGGGGACAATGAGCAGTTCTTC. It specifies CSGFGGDNEQFF.

The chain couples TRBV18 to TRBJ2-1, with D tentatively TRBD1 (6 bases). CDR3 length equals 12 residues. Germline V gives CDR1 KGHSH, CDR2 LQKENI. V was pared by 3 bases and J by 9 bases, with 9 bases between. As DNA, the CDR3 is TGTGCCAGCTCACCGACAGGACGTGAGCAGTTCTTC. It codes for CASSPTGREQFF.

The chain combines TRBV18 with TRBJ1-1; D unresolved. Germline loops: CDR1 KGHSH, CDR2 LQKENI. V lost 3 bases and J lost 5, with 10 bases in between. CDR3 length: 13 amino acids. This chain's CDR3 is CASSPIQGTEAFF. For the CDR3, the DNA is TGTGCCAGCTCACCCATCCAAGGAACTGAAGCTTTCTTT.

This chain connects TRBV30 to TRBJ2-6; TRBD1 matches 8 bases. Germline V CDR1 and CDR2: GTSNPN, SVGIG (reference sequence). The V segment lost 5 bases and the J segment 2 bases; nucleotides outside the gene matches: 5. The CDR3 spans 15 residues. CDR3 in amino acids: CAWGTGQAGANVLTF. The CDR3, as DNA: TGTGCCTGGGGGACAGGCCAAGCTGGGGCCAACGTCCTGACTTTC.

The V and J genes are TRBV7-8 and TRBJ1-1, with 10 bases matching TRBD1. Unmatched junction bases numbered 7, after V lost 5 bases and J lost 4 bases. The germline V gene has CDR1 SGHVS and CDR2 FQNEAQ. The CDR3 has 15 residues. The CDR3 coding sequence is TGTGCCAGCAGCCCAGGGACAGGGGTGTCCACTGAAGCTTTCTTT. This gives the protein CASSPGTGVSTEAFF.

This chain joins TRBV9 and TRBJ2-6; D is possibly TRBD1 (6 bases). Trimming cost V 4 bases and J 0 bases, with 11 bases left between them. The CDR3 consists of 16 residues. Looked up from germline, CDR1 is SGDLS and CDR2 is YYNGEE. In DNA, the CDR3 is TGTGCCAGCAGCCCTATGGGGGCCTCTGGGGCCAACGTCCTGACTTTC. It is translated as CASSPMGASGANVLTF.

The chain links TRBV29-1 to TRBJ1-5; tentative D call: TRBD1 (5 bases). The CDR3 contains 13 residues. Trimming took 4 bases from V and 3 from J, leaving 10 bases between them. Germline V lookup: CDR1 SQVTM, CDR2 ANQGSEA. The CDR3 here is CSVARDNNQPQHF. For the CDR3, the DNA is TGCAGCGTTGCCAGGGATAACAATCAGCCCCAGCATTTT. Full variable domain (rest looked up from reference TRBV29-1 and TRBJ1-5): SAVISQKPSRDICQRGTSLTIQCQVDSQVTMMFWYRQQPGQSLTLIATANQGSEATYESGFVIDKFPISRPNLTFSTLTVSNMSPEDSSIYLCSVARDNNQPQHFGDGTRLSIL.

The chain has TRBV11-3 and TRBJ2-3, with 10 bases matching TRBD1. CDR3 size: 14 residues. Germline assignment: CDR1 SGHNT and CDR2 YENEEA. With 6 bases clipped from V and 3 bases from J, the junction kept 3 bases outside the gene matches. The CDR3 DNA reads TGTGCCAGCAGACCGGGACAGGGGACAGATACGCAGTATTTT. Translated, it gives CASRPGQGTDTQYF.

The J gene is TRBJ1-2, the V gene TRBV30, with 9 bases identical to TRBD1. V shed 2 bases and J 8 bases; nucleotides not matched to a gene: 12. The CDR3 consists of 15 residues. CDR1 and CDR2 from the germline V gene are GTSNPN and SVGIG (reference sequence). The CDR3 region has the DNA TGTGCCTGGAGTTTTTCCGGGACAGGGCCCTTCGGCTACACCTTC. Translated: CAWSFSGTGPFGYTF.

This sequence joins TRBV18 and TRBJ2-2; no reliable D call. V dropped 2 bases and J dropped 6 bases, with 10 bases sitting between them. This CDR3 spans 14 amino acids. Germline V gene sequence: CDR1 KGHSH, CDR2 LQKENI. CDR3 in DNA: TGTGCCAGCTCACCAAACGAGGTGCCCGGGGAGCTGTTTTTT. As protein: CASSPNEVPGELFF.

This clone was seen just once. The chain has TRBV4-3 and TRBJ2-6; tentatively, D is TRBD1 (5 bases). Germline V gene sequence: CDR1 LGHNA, CDR2 YSLEER. The CDR3 is 18 amino acids. V was shortened by 4 bases and J by 4 bases, with 20 bases between the two germline ends. CDR3 region: CASSPATVTSWGANVLTF. The CDR3 DNA reads as TGCGCCAGCAGCCCGGCGACAGTAACCTCATGGGGGGCCAACGTCCTGACTTTC.

The chain is built from TRBV7-6 and TRBJ2-7, with D possibly being TRBD1 (6 bases). V lost 1 base and J 2 bases, leaving 9 bases between the germline ends. CDR1 is SGHVS and CDR2 is FNYEAQ in the germline V gene. CDR3 size: 14 residues. In DNA, the CDR3 is TGTGCCAGCAGCTTAGTAGCAGGGGCCTACGAGCAGTACTTC. Encoded protein: CASSLVAGAYEQYF.

Judged by abundance, this clone is medium-sized (0.01 to 0.1%). This chain links TRBV14 with TRBJ2-4; D possibly corresponds to TRBD2 (5 bases). The CDR3 has 15 amino acids. The ends were cut back, 4 bases at V and 0 bases at J, with 10 bases in the middle. Germline V gene data show CDR1 as SGHDN and CDR2 as FVKESK. The CDR3 region is CASSPGLKAKNIQYF. In nucleotides, the CDR3 is TGTGCCAGCAGCCCCGGACTGAAAGCCAAAAACATTCAGTACTTC.

This clone was seen repeatedly, ten times or more. The gene calls are TRBV19 and TRBJ1-4; 8 positions match TRBD1. The CDR3 covers 13 residues. Germline loops: CDR1 LNHDA, CDR2 SQIVND (reference sequence). V gave up 7 bases and J gave up 8 bases; unmatched junction bases: 6. CDR3 coding DNA: TGTGCCAGTACCAGGACAGGGTGGGAAAAACTGTTTTTT. It codes for CASTRTGWEKLFF.

The V gene is TRBV10-3, the J gene TRBJ2-6; possibly TRBD1 for D (5 bases). The germline V and J ends were trimmed by 5 bases and 1 base, with 6 bases remaining between them. The germline CDR1 and CDR2 sequences are ENHRY and SYGVKD. CDR3 length equals 14 residues. In nucleotides, the CDR3 is TGTGCCATCAGTAGGGGATCTGGGGCCAACGTCCTGACTTTC. It specifies CAISRGSGANVLTF.

The rearrangement joins TRBV28 to TRBJ2-1; tentatively, D is TRBD2 (5 bases). This CDR3 spans 15 amino acids. The germline CDR1 and CDR2 sequences are MDHEN and SYDVKM. V lost 5 bases and J lost 3, with 14 bases in between. The CDR3 protein is CASSLLGRGYNEQFF. The CDR3 bases are TGTGCCAGCAGTCTCTTAGGCCGGGGCTACAATGAGCAGTTCTTC.

Only one count was recorded for this clone. The chain employs TRBV21-1 and TRBJ1-1; the D call TRBD1 from the table was never checked on the DNA. TRBV21-1 is described as a pseudogene. This CDR3 is built from 12 residues. CDR3: CASRRTGPEAFF. In nucleotides, the CDR3 is TGTGCCAGCAGGAGGACAGGACCTGAAGCTTTCTTT.

A few counts support this clone. V gene TRBV2 combines with J gene TRBJ1-4; a possible D gene is TRBD1 (5 bases). Trimming took 6 bases from V and 6 from J, leaving 11 bases between them. The CDR3 length is 13 residues. Germline loops: CDR1 SNHLY, CDR2 FYNNEI. In nucleotides, the CDR3 is TGTGCCAGCAGCATGGGACGGGATGAAAAACTGTTTTTT. Protein sequence: CASSMGRDEKLFF.

The V gene is TRBV28, the J gene TRBJ2-3, with D uncertain. The CDR3 sequence is 12 residues long. Trimming stripped 7 bases from V and 1 base from J, with 6 bases between. Germline values: CDR1 MDHEN, CDR2 SYDVKM. The CDR3 DNA sequence: TGTGCCAGCACCCCCCGCACAGATACGCAGTATTTT. It specifies CASTPRTDTQYF.

The CDR3 nucleotides read TGCGCCAGCAGCAAAAGGGCGGAAAGGGATCAGCCCCAGCATTTT. Encoded protein: CASSKRAERDQPQHF. This chain links TRBV4-1 with TRBJ1-5; D gene ambiguous. The CDR3 loop spans 15 amino acids. The germline V gene encodes CDR1 MGHRA and CDR2 YSYEKL. V was trimmed by 5 bases and J by 5 bases, leaving 16 bases between them.

This clone was counted once. V and J are TRBV2 and TRBJ2-5, with 8 bases matching TRBD1. Per the germline V gene, CDR1 is SNHLY and CDR2 is FYNNEI. This CDR3 region has 15 residues. Germline trimming cut 5 bases from V and 5 bases from J; bases unmatched to any gene: 10. The CDR3, as DNA: TGTGCCAGCAGTCGAGACAGGGGACGAGGGGAGACCCAGTACTTC. Translation gives CASSRDRGRGETQYF.